Listed below are T cell receptor beta chains from one sample, sequenced in a study of blood T cell repertoires in COVID-19. TCRdb's copy holds only in-frame clones and misses some; the assay was immunoSEQ multiplex PCR. The repertoire holds about 190,000 clones, with 70% to 80% as singletons. What was sequenced was peripheral blood. The source is a man aged 45-60 years who had recovered from COVID-19. CDR3s include the opening cysteine and the closing phenylalanine or tryptophan. Fields, in order: CDR3 protein, V gene, D gene. D genes are given only for firm matches.

CASSLVPLDRGNYEQYF	TRBV5-1	TRBD1
CASSARQESTEAFF	TRBV2	-
CASSLGRGQAGANVLTF	TRBV27	TRBD1
CATSLAGRTYEQYF	TRBV19	-
CASGLGHSGETQYF	TRBV12-5	-
CAWRQHPGELFF	TRBV30	-
CASSVGQGAGEKLFF	TRBV9	TRBD1
CATSLSAGTGEQFF	TRBV24-1	TRBD2
CASSPAGGPSYEQYF	TRBV18	TRBD2
CASSSGLPYEQYF	TRBV11-2	TRBD2
CASSLFNREEGYTF	TRBV5-1	-
CASSQPQRGMSKNEQFF	TRBV4-1	TRBD2
CARRSGTGNNYGYTF	TRBV7-3	TRBD1
CASSFSDTQYF	TRBV10-2	-
CASSLRPRTIGSATNEKLFF	TRBV5-1	-
CASSERAGENTEAFF	TRBV10-2	-
CASSPGLAGNNEQFF	TRBV10-2	TRBD2
CATSRAGTGAETQYF	TRBV15	TRBD1
CASSLPQGVGEKLFF	TRBV28	TRBD1
CASSGQGLLEQYF	TRBV19	TRBD1
CASNTGSEETQYF	TRBV6-5	-
CASSLYQGPEAFF	TRBV27	-
CASNRGRVVYEQYF	TRBV13	-
CASSRHLRLGISNEQFF	TRBV4-1	-
CASSVGTATYEQYF	TRBV9	-
CASSQGDRPETQYF	TRBV3-1/TRBV3-2	-
CAWSVGSIYEQYF	TRBV30	-
CASSRLGQGNTEAFF	TRBV19	TRBD1
CASSQDMSRPGVYTF	TRBV3-1/TRBV3-2	-
CASSLDLREGQPQHF	TRBV5-4	-
CASSPGTGRAEAFF	TRBV18	TRBD1